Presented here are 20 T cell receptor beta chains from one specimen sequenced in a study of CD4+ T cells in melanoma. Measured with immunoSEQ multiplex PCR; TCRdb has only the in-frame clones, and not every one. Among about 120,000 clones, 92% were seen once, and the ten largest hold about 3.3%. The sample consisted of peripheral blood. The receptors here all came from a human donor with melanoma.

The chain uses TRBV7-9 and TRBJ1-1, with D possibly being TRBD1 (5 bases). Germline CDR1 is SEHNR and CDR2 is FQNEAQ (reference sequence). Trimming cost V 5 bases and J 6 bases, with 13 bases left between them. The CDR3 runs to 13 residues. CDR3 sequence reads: CASSKEGKPEAFF. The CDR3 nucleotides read TGTGCCAGCAGCAAAGAGGGGAAGCCTGAAGCTTTCTTT.

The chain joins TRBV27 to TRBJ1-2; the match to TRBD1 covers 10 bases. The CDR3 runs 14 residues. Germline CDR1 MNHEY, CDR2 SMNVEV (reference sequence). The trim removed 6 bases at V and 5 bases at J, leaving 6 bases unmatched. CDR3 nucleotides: TGTGCCAGCAGCGGACAGGGGGACTATTATGGCTACACCTTC. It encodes CASSGQGDYYGYTF.

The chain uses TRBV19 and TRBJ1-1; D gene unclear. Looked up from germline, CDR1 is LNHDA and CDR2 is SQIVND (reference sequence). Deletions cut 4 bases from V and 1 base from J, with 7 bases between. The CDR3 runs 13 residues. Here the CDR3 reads CASSNQANTEAFF. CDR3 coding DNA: TGTGCCAGTAGTAACCAGGCGAACACTGAAGCTTTCTTT.

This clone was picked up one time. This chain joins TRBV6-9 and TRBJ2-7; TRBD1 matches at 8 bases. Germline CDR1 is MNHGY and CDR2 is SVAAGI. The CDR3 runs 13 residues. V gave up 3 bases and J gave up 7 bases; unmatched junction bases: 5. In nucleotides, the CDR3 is TGTGCCAGCAGTTACATCAGGGGGCAGGAGCAGTACTTC. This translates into CASSYIRGQEQYF.

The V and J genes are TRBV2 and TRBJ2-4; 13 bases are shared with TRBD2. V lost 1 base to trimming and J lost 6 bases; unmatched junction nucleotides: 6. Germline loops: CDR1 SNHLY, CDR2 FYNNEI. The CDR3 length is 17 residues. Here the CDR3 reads CASSEERTSGGGNIQYF. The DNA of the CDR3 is TGTGCCAGCAGTGAAGAAAGGACTAGCGGGGGAGGAAACATTCAGTACTTC.

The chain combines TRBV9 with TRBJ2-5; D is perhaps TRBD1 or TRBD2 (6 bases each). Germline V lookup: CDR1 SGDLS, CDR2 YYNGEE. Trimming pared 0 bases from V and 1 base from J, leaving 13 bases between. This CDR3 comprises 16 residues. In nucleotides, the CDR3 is TGTGCCAGCAGCGTAGGGGGGGCAGGAGCCCAAGAGACCCAGTACTTC. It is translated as CASSVGGAGAQETQYF.

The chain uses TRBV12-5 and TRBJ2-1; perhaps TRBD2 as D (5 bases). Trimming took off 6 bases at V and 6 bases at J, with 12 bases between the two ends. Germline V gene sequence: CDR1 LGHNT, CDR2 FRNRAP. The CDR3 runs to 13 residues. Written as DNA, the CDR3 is TGTGCTAGTGGGGCCGCCGGGGTCAATGAGCAGTTCTTC. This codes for CASGAAGVNEQFF. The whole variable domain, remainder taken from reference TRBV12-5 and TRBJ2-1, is DARVTQTPRHKVTEMGQEVTMRCQPILGHNTVFWYRQTMMQGLELLAYFRNRAPLDDSGMPKDRFSAEMPDATLATLKIQPSEPRDSAVYFCASGAAGVNEQFFGPGTRLTVL.

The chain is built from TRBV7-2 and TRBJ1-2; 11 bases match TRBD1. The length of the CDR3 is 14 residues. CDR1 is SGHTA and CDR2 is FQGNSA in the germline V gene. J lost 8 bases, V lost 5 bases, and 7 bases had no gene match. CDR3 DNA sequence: TGTGCCAGCAGCACCACGGGACAGGGGGTCGGCTACACCTTC. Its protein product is CASSTTGQGVGYTF.

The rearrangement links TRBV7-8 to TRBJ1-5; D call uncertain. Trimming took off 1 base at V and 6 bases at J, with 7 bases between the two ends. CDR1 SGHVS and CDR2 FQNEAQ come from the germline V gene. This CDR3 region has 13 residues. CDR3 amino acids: CASSLEVSQPQHF. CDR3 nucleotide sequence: TGTGCCAGCAGCTTAGAAGTGAGTCAGCCCCAGCATTTT.

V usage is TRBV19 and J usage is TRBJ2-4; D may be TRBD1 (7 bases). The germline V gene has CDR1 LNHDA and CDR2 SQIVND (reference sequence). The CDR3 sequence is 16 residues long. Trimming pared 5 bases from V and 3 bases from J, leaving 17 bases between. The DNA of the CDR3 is TGTGCCAGTAGTGTTCGACAGGGCGGGGACAAAAACATTCAGTACTTC. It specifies CASSVRQGGDKNIQYF.

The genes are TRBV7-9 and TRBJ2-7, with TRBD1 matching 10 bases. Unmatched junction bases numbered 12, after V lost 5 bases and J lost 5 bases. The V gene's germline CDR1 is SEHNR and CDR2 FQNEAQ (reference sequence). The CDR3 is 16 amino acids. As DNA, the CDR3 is TGTGCCAGCAGCCCTAATTGGGGGACAGGGGTCGACGAGCAGTACTTC. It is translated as CASSPNWGTGVDEQYF.

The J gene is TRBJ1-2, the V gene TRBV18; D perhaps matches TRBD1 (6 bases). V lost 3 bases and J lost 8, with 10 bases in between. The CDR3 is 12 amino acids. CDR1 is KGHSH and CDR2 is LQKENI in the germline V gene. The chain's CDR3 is CASSPRDIGYTF. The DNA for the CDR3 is TGTGCCAGCTCACCCCGGGACATCGGCTACACCTTC. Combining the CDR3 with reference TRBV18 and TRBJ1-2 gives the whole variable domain NAGVMQNPRHLVRRRGQEARLRCSPMKGHSHVYWYRQLPEEGLKFMVYLQKENIIDESGMPKERFSAEFPKEGPSILRIQQVVRGDSAAYFCASSPRDIGYTFGSGTRLTVV.

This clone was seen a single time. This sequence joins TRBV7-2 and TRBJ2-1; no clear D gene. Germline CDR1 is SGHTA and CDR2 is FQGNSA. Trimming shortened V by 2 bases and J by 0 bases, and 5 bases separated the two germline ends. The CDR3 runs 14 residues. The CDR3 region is CASSLLGSYNEQFF. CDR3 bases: TGTGCCAGCAGCTTACTGGGCTCCTACAATGAGCAGTTCTTC.

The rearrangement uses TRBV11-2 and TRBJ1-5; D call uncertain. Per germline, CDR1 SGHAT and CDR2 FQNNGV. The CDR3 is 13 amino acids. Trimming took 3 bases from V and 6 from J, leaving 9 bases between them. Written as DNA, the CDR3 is TGTGCCAGCAGCTTCAAAAGTGGTCAGCCCCAGCATTTT. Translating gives CASSFKSGQPQHF.

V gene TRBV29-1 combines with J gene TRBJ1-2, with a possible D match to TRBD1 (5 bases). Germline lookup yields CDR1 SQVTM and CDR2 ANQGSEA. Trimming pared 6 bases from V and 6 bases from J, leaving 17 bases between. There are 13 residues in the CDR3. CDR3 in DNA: TGCAGCGTAGAGGGACGAAAGGAAGATGGCTACACCTTC. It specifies CSVEGRKEDGYTF.

CDR3 region: CASEGPYNEQFF. CDR3 sequence (DNA): TGTGCCTCTGAAGGGCCCTACAATGAGCAGTTCTTC. V gene TRBV6-1 combines with J gene TRBJ2-1, with D unclear. Germline CDR1 reads MNHNS; CDR2 reads SASEGT. V lost 11 bases, J lost 2 bases, and 10 bases lay in between. The CDR3 covers 12 residues.

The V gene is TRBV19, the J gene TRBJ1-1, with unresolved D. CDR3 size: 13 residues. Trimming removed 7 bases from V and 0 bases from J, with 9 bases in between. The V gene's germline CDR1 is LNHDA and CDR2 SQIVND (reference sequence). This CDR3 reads CASINSLNTEAFF. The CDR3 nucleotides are TGTGCCAGTATTAACAGCCTGAACACTGAAGCTTTCTTT.

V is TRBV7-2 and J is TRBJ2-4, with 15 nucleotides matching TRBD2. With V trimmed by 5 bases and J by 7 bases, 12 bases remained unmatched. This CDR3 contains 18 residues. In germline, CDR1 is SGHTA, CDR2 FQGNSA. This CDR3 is CASSRLRTSGRGVNIQYF. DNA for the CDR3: TGTGCCAGCAGCCGACTAAGGACTAGCGGGAGGGGTGTGAACATTCAGTACTTC.

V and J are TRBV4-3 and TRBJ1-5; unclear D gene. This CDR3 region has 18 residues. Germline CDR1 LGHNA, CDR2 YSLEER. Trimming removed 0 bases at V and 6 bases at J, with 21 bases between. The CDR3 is CASSQDLRVGRLSQPQHF. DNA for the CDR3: TGCGCCAGCAGCCAAGACCTCCGGGTGGGGAGACTGTCTCAGCCCCAGCATTTT.

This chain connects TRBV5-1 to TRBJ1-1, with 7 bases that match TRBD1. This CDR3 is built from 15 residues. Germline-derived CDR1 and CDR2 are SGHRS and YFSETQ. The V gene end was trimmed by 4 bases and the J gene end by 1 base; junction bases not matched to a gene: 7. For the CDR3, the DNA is TGCGCCAGCAGCCCTGGTGGGGACAGGAACACTGAAGCTTTCTTT. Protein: CASSPGGDRNTEAFF. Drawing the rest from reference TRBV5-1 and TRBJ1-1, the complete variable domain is KAGVTQTPRYLIKTRGQQVTLSCSPISGHRSVSWYQQTPGQGLQFLFEYFSETQRNKGNFPGRFSGRQFSNSRSEMNVSTLELGDSALYLCASSPGGDRNTEAFFGQGTRLTVV.